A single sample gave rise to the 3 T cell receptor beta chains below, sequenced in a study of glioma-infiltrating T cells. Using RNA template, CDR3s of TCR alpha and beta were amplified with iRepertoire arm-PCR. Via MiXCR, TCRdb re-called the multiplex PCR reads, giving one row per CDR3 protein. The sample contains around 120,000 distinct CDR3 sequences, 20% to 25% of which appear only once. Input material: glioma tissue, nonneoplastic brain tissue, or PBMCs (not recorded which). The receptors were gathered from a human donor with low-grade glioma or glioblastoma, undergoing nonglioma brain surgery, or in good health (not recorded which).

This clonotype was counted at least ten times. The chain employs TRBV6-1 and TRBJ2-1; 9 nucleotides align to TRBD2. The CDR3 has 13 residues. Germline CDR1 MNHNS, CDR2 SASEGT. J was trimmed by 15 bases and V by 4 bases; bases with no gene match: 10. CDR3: CASSVLGAGGPFF. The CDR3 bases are TGTGCCAGCAGTGTACTCGGAGCGGGGGGCCCGTTCTTC.

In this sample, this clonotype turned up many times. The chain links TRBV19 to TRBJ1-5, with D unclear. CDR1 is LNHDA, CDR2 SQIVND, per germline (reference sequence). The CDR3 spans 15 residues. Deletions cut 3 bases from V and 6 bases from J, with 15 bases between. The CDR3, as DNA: TGTGCCAGTAGTATCGGGCAGACTCCCGGTCAGCCCCAGCATTTT. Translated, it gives CASSIGQTPGQPQHF.

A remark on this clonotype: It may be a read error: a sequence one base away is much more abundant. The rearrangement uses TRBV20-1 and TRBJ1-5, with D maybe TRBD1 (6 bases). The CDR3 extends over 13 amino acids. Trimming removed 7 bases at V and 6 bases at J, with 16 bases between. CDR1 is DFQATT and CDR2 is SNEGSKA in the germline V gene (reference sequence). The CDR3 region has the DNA TGCAGTGGTGGCAGGGGAGGGGGTCAGCCCCAGCATTTT. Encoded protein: CSGGRGGGQPQHF.